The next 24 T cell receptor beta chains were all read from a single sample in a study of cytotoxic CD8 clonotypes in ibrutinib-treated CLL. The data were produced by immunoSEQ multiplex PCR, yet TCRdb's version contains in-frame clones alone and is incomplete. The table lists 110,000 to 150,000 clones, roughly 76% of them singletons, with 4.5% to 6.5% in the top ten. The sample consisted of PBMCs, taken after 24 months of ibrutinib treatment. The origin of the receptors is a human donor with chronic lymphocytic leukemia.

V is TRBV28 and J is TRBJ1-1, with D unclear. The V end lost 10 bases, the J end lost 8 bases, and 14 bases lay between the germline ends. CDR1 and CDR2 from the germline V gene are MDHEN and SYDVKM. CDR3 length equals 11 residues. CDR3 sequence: CATLSPQEAFF. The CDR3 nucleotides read TGTGCCACCCTCTCGCCCCAAGAAGCTTTCTTT.

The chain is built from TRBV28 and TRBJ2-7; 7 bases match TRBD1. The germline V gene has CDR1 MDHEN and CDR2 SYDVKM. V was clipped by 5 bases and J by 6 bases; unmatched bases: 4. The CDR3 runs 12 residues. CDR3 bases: TGTGCCAGCAGTCTCAACAGGGGCGAGCAGTACTTC. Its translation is CASSLNRGEQYF. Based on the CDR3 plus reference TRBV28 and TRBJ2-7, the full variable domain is DVKVTQSSRYLVKRTGEKVFLECVQDMDHENMFWYRQDPGLGLRLIYFSYDVKMKEKGDIPEGYSVSREKKERFSLILESASTNQTSMYLCASSLNRGEQYFGPGTRLTVT.

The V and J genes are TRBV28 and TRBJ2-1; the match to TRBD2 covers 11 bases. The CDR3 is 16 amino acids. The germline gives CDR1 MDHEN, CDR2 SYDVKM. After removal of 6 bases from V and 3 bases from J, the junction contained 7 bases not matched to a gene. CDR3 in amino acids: CASRPPGLAGYNEQFF. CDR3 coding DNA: TGTGCCAGCAGGCCCCCCGGACTAGCGGGCTACAATGAGCAGTTCTTC. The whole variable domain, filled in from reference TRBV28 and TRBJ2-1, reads DVKVTQSSRYLVKRTGEKVFLECVQDMDHENMFWYRQDPGLGLRLIYFSYDVKMKEKGDIPEGYSVSREKKERFSLILESASTNQTSMYLCASRPPGLAGYNEQFFGPGTRLTVL.

The CDR3, as DNA: TGCGCCAGCAGCCAAGATGGGGGGGCCCCCTCCTACGAGCAGTACTTC. This encodes CASSQDGGAPSYEQYF. V gene TRBV4-3 combines with J gene TRBJ2-7; possible D gene TRBD2, 7 bases. V gave up 0 bases and J gave up 0 bases, with 12 bases separating them. Germline CDR1 is LGHNA and CDR2 is YSLEER. The CDR3 is 16 amino acids.

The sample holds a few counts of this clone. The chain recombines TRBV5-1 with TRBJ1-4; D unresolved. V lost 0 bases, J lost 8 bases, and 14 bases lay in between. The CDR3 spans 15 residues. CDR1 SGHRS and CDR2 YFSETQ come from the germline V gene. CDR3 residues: CASSLEAPGGEKLFF. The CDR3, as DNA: TGCGCCAGCAGCTTGGAGGCCCCCGGAGGGGAAAAACTGTTTTTT.

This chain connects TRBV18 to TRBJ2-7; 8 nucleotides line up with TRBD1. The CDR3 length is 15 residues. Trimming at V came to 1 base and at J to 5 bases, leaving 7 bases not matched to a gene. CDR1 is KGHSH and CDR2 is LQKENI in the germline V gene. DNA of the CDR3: TGTGCCAGCTCACCACAGGACAGGGCGTTCCACGAGCAGTACTTC. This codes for CASSPQDRAFHEQYF. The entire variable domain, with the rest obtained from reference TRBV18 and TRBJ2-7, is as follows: NAGVMQNPRHLVRRRGQEARLRCSPMKGHSHVYWYRQLPEEGLKFMVYLQKENIIDESGMPKERFSAEFPKEGPSILRIQQVVRGDSAAYFCASSPQDRAFHEQYFGPGTRLTVT.

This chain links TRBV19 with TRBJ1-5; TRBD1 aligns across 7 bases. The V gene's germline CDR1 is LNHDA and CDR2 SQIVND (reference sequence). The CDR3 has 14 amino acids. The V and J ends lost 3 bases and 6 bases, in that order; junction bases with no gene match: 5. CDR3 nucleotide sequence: TGTGCCAGTAGTATGACAGGGTTCGGTCAGCCCCAGCATTTT. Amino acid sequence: CASSMTGFGQPQHF.

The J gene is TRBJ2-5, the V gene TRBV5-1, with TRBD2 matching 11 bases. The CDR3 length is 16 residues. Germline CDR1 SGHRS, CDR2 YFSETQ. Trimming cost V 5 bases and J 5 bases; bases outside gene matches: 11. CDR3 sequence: CASRPLAGGPGETQYF. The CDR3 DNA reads TGCGCCAGCAGACCGTTAGCGGGAGGGCCGGGGGAGACCCAGTACTTC.

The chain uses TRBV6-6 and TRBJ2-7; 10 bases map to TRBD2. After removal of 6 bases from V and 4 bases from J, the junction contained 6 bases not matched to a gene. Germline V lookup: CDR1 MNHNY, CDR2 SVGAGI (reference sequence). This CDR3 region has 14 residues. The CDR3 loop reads CASRASGSGYEQYF. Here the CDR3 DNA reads TGTGCCAGCAGGGCTAGCGGGAGCGGGTACGAGCAGTACTTC.

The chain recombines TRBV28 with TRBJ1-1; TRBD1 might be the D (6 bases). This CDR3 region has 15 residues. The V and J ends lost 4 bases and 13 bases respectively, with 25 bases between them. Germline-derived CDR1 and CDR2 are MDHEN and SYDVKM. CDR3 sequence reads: CASSYGGAPGLSRFF. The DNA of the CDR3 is TGTGCCAGCAGTTATGGGGGGGCGCCGGGACTCTCGCGTTTCTTT. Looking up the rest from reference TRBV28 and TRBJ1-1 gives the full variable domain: DVKVTQSSRYLVKRTGEKVFLECVQDMDHENMFWYRQDPGLGLRLIYFSYDVKMKEKGDIPEGYSVSREKKERFSLILESASTNQTSMYLCASSYGGAPGLSRFFGQGTRLTVV.

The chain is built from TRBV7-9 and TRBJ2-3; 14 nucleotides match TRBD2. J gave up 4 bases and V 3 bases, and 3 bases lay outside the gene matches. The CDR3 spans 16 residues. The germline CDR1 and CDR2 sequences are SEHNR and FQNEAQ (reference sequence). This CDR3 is CASSFGTSGGSDTQYF. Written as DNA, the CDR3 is TGTGCCAGCAGCTTCGGGACTAGCGGGGGTTCAGATACGCAGTATTTT. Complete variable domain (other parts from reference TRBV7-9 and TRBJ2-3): DTGVSQNPRHKITKRGQNVTFRCDPISEHNRLYWYRQTLGQGPEFLTYFQNEAQLEKSRLLSDRFSAERPKGSFSTLEIQRTEQGDSAMYLCASSFGTSGGSDTQYFGPGTRLTVL.

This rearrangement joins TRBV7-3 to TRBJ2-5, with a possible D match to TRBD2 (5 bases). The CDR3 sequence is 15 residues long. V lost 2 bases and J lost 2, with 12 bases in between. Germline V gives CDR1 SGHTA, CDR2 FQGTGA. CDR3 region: CASSLPRLPQETQYF. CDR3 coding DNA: TGTGCCAGCAGCTTACCCCGACTACCGCAAGAGACCCAGTACTTC.

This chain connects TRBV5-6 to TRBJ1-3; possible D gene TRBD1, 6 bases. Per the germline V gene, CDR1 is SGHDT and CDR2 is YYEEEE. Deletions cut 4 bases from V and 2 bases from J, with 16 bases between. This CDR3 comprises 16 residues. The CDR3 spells CASSHGTGKPGNTIYF. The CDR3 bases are TGTGCCAGCAGCCATGGCACAGGGAAGCCTGGAAACACCATATATTTT. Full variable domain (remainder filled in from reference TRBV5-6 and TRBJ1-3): DAGVTQSPTHLIKTRGQQVTLRCSPKSGHDTVSWYQQALGQGPQFIFQYYEEEERQRGNFPDRFSGHQFPNYSSELNVNALLLGDSALYLCASSHGTGKPGNTIYFGEGSWLTVV.

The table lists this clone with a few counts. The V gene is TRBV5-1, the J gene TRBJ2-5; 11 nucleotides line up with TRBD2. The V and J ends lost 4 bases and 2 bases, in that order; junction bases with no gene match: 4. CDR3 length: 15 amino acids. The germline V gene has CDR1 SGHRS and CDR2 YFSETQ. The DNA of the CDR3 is TGCGCCAGCAGCCCGTTAGCGGGGGGGCAAGAGACCCAGTACTTC. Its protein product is CASSPLAGGQETQYF.

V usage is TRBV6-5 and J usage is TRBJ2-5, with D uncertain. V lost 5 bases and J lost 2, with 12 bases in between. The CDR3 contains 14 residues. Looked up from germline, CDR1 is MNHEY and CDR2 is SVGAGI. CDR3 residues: CASSPRDKQETQYF. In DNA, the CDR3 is TGTGCCAGCAGTCCAAGAGACAAACAAGAGACCCAGTACTTC.

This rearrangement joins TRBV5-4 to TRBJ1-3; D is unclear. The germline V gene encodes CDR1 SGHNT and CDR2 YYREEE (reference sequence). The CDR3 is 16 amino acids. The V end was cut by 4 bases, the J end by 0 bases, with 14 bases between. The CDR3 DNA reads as TGTGCCAGCAGCCCCCGGGGAGGCGGCTCTGGAAACACCATATATTTT. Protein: CASSPRGGGSGNTIYF.

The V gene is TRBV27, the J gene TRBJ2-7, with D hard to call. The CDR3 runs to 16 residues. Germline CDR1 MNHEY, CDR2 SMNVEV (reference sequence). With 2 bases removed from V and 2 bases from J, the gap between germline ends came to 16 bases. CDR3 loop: CASSLGMAPGAYEQYF. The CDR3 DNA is TGTGCCAGCAGTTTAGGTATGGCACCTGGGGCCTACGAGCAGTACTTC.

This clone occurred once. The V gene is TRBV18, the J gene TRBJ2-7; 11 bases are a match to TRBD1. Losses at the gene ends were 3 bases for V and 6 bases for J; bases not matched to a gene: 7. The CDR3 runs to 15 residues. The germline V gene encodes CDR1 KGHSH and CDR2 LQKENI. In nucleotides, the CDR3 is TGTGCCAGCTCACCGGGGACAGGGGGGATCTTCGAGCAGTACTTC. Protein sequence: CASSPGTGGIFEQYF.

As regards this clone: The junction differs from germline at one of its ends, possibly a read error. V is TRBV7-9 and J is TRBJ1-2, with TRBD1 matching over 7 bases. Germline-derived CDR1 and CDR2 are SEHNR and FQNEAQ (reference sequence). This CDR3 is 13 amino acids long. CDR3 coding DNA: TGCGCCAGCAGCCAAGAGACAGGGTATGGCTACACCTTC. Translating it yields CASSQETGYGYTF.

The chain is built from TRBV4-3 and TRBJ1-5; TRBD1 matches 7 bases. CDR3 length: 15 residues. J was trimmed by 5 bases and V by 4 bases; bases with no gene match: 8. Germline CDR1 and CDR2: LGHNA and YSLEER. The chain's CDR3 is CASSLTDRVDQPQHF. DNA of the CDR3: TGCGCCAGCAGCCTCACCGACAGGGTTGATCAGCCCCAGCATTTT.

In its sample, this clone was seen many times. Here the CDR3 reads CASSLGSRVRTDTQYF. The CDR3 region has the DNA TGTGCCAGCAGCTTAGGTTCCAGGGTACGCACAGATACGCAGTATTTT. The rearrangement uses TRBV11-3 and TRBJ2-3; D might be TRBD1 (5 bases). This CDR3 is 16 amino acids long. Germline V gene sequence: CDR1 SGHNT, CDR2 YENEEA. V was clipped by 1 base and J by 1 base, with 12 bases between them.

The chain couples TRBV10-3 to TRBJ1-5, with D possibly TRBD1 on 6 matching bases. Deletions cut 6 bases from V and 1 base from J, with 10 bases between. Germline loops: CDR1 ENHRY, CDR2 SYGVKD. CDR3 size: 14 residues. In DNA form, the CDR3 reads TGTGCCATCAGCGCCGGACAGAGCAATCAGCCCCAGCATTTT. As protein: CAISAGQSNQPQHF.

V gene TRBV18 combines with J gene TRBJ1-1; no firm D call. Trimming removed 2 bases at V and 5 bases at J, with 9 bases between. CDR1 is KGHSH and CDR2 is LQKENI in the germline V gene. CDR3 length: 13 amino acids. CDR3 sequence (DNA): TGTGCCAGCTCACCAACGGAAGGAACTGAAGCTTTCTTT. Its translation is CASSPTEGTEAFF.

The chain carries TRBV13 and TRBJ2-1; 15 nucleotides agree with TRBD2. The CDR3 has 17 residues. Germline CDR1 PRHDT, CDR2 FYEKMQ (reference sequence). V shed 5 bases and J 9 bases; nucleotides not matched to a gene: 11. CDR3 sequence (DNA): TGTGCCAGCAGCCCAAGGACTAGCGGGAGGGTAGAGGGTGAGCAGTTCTTC. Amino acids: CASSPRTSGRVEGEQFF.